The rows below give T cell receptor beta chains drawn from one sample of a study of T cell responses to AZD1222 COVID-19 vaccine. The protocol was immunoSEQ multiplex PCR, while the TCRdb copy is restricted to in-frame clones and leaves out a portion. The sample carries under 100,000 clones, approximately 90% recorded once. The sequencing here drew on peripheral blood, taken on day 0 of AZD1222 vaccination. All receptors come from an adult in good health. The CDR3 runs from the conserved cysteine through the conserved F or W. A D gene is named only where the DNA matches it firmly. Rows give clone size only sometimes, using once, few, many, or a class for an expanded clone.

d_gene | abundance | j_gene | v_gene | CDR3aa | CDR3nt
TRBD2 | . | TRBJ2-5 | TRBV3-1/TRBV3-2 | CASSQGTSGGQETQYF | TGTGCCAGCAGCCAAGGGACTAGCGGGGGTCAAGAGACCCAGTACTTC
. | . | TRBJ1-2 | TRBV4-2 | CASSQDLPGGYGYTF | TGTGCCAGCAGCCAAGATCTCCCAGGCGGGTATGGCTACACCTTC
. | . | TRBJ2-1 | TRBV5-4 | CASSPGRDEQFF | TGTGCCAGCAGCCCCGGACGAGATGAGCAGTTCTTC
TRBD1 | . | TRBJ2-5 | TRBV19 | CASPTLFWDRGSEETQYF | TGTGCCAGTCCAACCTTATTCTGGGACAGGGGATCTGAAGAGACCCAGTACTTC
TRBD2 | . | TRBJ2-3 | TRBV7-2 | CASSSKRGGSTDTQYF | TGTGCCAGCAGCTCCAAGCGGGGGGGAAGCACAGATACGCAGTATTTT
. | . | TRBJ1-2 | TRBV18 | CASSSRQEQDYGYTF | TGTGCCAGCTCATCTCGACAGGAGCAAGACTATGGCTACACCTTC
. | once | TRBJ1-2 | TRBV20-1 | CSASKGTGYGYTF | TGCAGTGCTAGTAAGGGCACCGGCTATGGCTACACCTTC
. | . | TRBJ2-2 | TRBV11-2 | CASRRSTGELFF | TGTGCCAGCAGACGGAGCACCGGGGAGCTGTTTTTT
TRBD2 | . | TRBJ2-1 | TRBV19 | CASSGWTSGFINEQFF | TGTGCCAGTAGTGGCTGGACTAGCGGGTTCATCAATGAGCAGTTCTTC
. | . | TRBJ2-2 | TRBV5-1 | CASSLGLQGVTGELFF | TGCGCCAGCAGCTTGGGATTACAGGGTGTCACCGGGGAGCTGTTTTTT
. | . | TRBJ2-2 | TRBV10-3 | CAIGLGTNTGELFF | TGTGCCATCGGACTGGGAACGAACACCGGGGAGCTGTTTTTT
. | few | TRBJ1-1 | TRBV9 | CASSVVGSNTEAFF | TGTGCCAGCAGCGTAGTGGGATCCAACACTGAAGCTTTCTTT
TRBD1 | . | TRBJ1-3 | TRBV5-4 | CASSLGDRVPGNTIYF | TGTGCCAGCAGCTTGGGGGACAGGGTTCCTGGAAACACCATATATTTT
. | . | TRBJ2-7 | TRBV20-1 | CSASLVPEQYF | TGCAGTGCTAGTCTGGTTCCCGAGCAGTACTTC
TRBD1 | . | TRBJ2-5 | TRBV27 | CASSLRRDRRETQYF | TGTGCCAGCAGTTTAAGGAGGGACAGGCGGGAGACCCAGTACTTC
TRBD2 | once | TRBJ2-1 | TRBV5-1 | CASSLHSGGVNEQFF | TGCGCCAGCAGCTTGCACAGCGGGGGGGTCAATGAGCAGTTCTTC
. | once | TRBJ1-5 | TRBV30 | CAWSVRSGGGQPQHF | TGTGCCTGGAGTGTGCGTAGTGGGGGCGGTCAGCCCCAGCATTTT
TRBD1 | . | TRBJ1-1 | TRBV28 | CASSPAGDGQGAGEAFF | TGTGCCAGCAGTCCAGCCGGGGATGGACAGGGGGCAGGTGAAGCTTTCTTT
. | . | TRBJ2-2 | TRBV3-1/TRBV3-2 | CASSQKWSGSGELFF | TGTGCCAGCAGCCAAAAGTGGTCGGGCTCCGGGGAGCTGTTTTTT
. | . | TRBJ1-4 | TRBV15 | CATSRALTSEMEKLFF | TGTGCCACCAGCAGAGCATTGACCTCAGAAATGGAAAAACTGTTTTTT
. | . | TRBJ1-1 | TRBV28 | CASTGISKAFF | TGTGCCAGCACGGGGATTTCAAAAGCTTTCTTT
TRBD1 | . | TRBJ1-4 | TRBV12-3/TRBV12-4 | CASSKDRNEKLFF | TGTGCCAGCAGTAAGGACAGGAATGAAAAACTGTTTTTT
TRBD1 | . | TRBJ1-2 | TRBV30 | CAWSARDRGVYGYTF | TGTGCCTGGAGTGCTAGGGACAGGGGGGTCTATGGCTACACCTTC
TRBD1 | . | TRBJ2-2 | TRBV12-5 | CASGYQGAGTGELFF | TGTGCTAGTGGTTATCAGGGGGCAGGCACCGGGGAGCTGTTTTTT
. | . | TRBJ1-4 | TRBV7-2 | CASSLAEGTGKLFF | TGTGCCAGCAGCTTAGCCGAGGGGACGGGCAAACTGTTTTTT
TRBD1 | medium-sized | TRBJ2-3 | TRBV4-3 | CASSQDLGQGADTQYF | TGCGCCAGCAGCCAAGATCTGGGACAGGGGGCAGATACGCAGTATTTT
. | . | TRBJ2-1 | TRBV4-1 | CASSQVEGYNEQFF | TGCGCCAGCAGCCAAGTTGAGGGTTACAATGAGCAGTTCTTC
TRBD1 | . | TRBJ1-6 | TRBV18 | CASSPSTGDYSPLHF | TGTGCCAGCTCACCTTCGACAGGGGATTATTCACCCCTCCACTTT
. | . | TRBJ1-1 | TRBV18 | CASSPSAGAGAFF | TGTGCCAGCTCCCCCAGCGCCGGGGCGGGAGCTTTCTTT
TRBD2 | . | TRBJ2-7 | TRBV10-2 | CASTDPPGGGISYEQYF | TGCGCCAGCACCGATCCGCCCGGCGGGGGGATCTCCTACGAGCAGTACTTC
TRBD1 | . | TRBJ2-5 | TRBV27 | CASSVAGGAGETQYF | TGTGCCAGCAGCGTCGCAGGGGGCGCGGGAGAGACCCAGTACTTC
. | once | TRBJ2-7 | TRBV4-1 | CASSQEISYEQYF | TGCGCCAGCAGCCAAGAGATAAGCTACGAGCAGTACTTC
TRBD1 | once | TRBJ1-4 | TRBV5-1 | CASSLAPVGGTNEKLFF | TGCGCCAGCAGCTTGGCCCCGGTAGGGGGCACCAATGAAAAACTGTTTTTT
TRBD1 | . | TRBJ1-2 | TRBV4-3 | CASSQVGQGNYGYTF | TGCGCCAGCAGCCAGGTGGGACAGGGGAACTATGGCTACACCTTC
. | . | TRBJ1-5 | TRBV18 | CASSPRDVGGQPQHF | TGTGCCAGCTCACCACGGGACGTGGGAGGCCAGCCCCAGCATTTT
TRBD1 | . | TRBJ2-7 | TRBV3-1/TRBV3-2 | CASSPTGAGYEQYF | TGTGCCAGCAGCCCGACAGGGGCTGGGTACGAGCAGTACTTC
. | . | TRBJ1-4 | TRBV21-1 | CASSQGQTNEKLFF | TGTGCCAGCAGCCAAGGACAGACTAATGAAAAACTGTTTTTT
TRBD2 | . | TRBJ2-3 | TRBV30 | CAWRGVDTQYF | TGTGCCTGGCGGGGGGTAGATACGCAGTATTTT
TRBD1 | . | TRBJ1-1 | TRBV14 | CASSQAKRDRHNTEAFF | TGTGCCAGCAGCCAAGCCAAGCGGGACAGGCATAACACTGAAGCTTTCTTT
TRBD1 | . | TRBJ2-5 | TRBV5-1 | CASSPGTGVVQTQYF | TGCGCCAGCAGCCCCGGGACAGGGGTAGTTCAGACCCAGTACTTC
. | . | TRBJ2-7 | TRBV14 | CASSRFQGSEQYF | TGTGCCAGCAGCCGGTTTCAGGGAAGCGAGCAGTACTTC
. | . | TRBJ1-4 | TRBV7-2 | CASSLEGATNEKLFF | TGTGCCAGCAGCTTAGAGGGCGCAACTAATGAAAAACTGTTTTTT